One sample yielded the 18 T cell receptor beta chains listed below, sequenced in a study of cytomegalovirus exposure and HLA in healthy donors. TCRdb's table, derived via immunoSEQ multiplex PCR, lists solely in-frame clones and lacks some. This sample has under 250,000 clones; roughly 85% occur once, and the top ten carry 4.5% to 6%. The sample comprised PBMCs. These receptors originate from a woman in her late teens or twenties in good health and CMV-seronegative.

This rearrangement joins TRBV14 to TRBJ2-7; unclear D gene. The germline CDR1 and CDR2 sequences are SGHDN and FVKESK. The V end lost 4 bases, the J end lost 4 bases, and 11 bases lay between the germline ends. This CDR3 contains 13 residues. The CDR3 is CASSPTWSYEQYF. CDR3 nucleotide sequence: TGTGCCAGCAGCCCGACCTGGTCTTACGAGCAGTACTTC.

This chain uses TRBV7-8 with TRBJ1-1, with no clear D. V was shortened by 2 bases and J by 8 bases, with 9 bases between the two germline ends. The germline V gene encodes CDR1 SGHVS and CDR2 FQNEAQ. This CDR3 spans 12 amino acids. The CDR3 sequence: CASSLTTGEAFF. Written as DNA, the CDR3 is TGTGCCAGCAGCTTAACGACCGGGGAAGCTTTCTTT.

The rearrangement uses TRBV7-2 and TRBJ2-2, with a tentative D call TRBD2 (5 bases). The germline CDR1 and CDR2 sequences are SGHTA and FQGNSA. V was shortened by 2 bases and J by 6 bases, with 16 bases between the two germline ends. The CDR3 runs 16 residues. The CDR3 sequence: CASSLTHVTSPGELFF. For the CDR3, the DNA is TGTGCCAGCAGCTTAACCCACGTAACTAGTCCCGGGGAGCTGTTTTTT.

CDR3 residues: CASSLSPRGSQETQYF. The CDR3 nucleotides read TGCGCCAGCAGCTTGAGCCCTCGGGGGTCCCAAGAGACCCAGTACTTC. The genes are TRBV5-1 and TRBJ2-5, with D possibly matching TRBD2 (6 bases). CDR3 length: 16 residues. The V gene's germline CDR1 is SGHRS and CDR2 YFSETQ. The germline V and J ends were trimmed by 1 base and 1 base, with 14 bases remaining between them.

This clone was counted only a few times. The gene calls are TRBV4-1 and TRBJ1-2; D gene uncertain. The CDR3 runs to 15 residues. The ends were cut back, 4 bases at V and 8 bases at J, with 20 bases in the middle. The germline V gene encodes CDR1 MGHRA and CDR2 YSYEKL. The CDR3 DNA follows: TGCGCCAGCAGCCCCCTTGGAGGCCCGTTACCCGGCTACACCTTC. Translated, it gives CASSPLGGPLPGYTF.

The genes are TRBV19 and TRBJ2-1; D is perhaps TRBD1 or TRBD2 (6 bases each). V lost 7 bases, J lost 4 bases, and 14 bases lay in between. CDR3 length: 14 amino acids. Germline lookup yields CDR1 LNHDA and CDR2 SQIVND (reference sequence). CDR3 DNA: TGTGCCAGTAAGTTGGGGGGCAGGTACAATGAGCAGTTCTTC. Translation: CASKLGGRYNEQFF.

This sequence joins TRBV7-2 and TRBJ2-2; no clear D gene. CDR3 length equals 15 residues. Germline V gene data show CDR1 as SGHTA and CDR2 as FQGNSA. Deletions cut 1 base from V and 4 bases from J, with 10 bases between. The CDR3 nucleotides are TGTGCCAGCAGCTTAGGACGGCTACGCACCGGGGAGCTGTTTTTT. Translating gives CASSLGRLRTGELFF.

The chain recombines TRBV18 with TRBJ2-3; tentative D call: TRBD1 (7 bases). CDR3 length: 17 amino acids. Per germline, CDR1 KGHSH and CDR2 LQKENI. The germline V and J ends were trimmed by 5 bases and 0 bases, with 18 bases remaining between them. CDR3 DNA sequence: TGTGCCAGCTCAGCCAACAGGGGACTCCCTAGCACAGATACGCAGTATTTT. Protein sequence: CASSANRGLPSTDTQYF.

This chain joins TRBV5-4 and TRBJ1-2; D gene unclear. Germline loops: CDR1 SGHNT, CDR2 YYREEE (reference sequence). V was pared by 4 bases and J by 4 bases, with 11 bases between. The CDR3 length is 13 residues. The CDR3 protein is CASSPGDSYGYTF. In DNA form, the CDR3 reads TGTGCCAGCAGCCCGGGAGATTCCTATGGCTACACCTTC.

V gene TRBV5-1 combines with J gene TRBJ2-6; D tentatively reads TRBD1 or TRBD2 (5 bases each). Per germline, CDR1 SGHRS and CDR2 YFSETQ. The CDR3 consists of 17 residues. The V gene lost 6 bases and the J gene lost 1 base, with 17 bases spanning the gap. CDR3 in amino acids: CASNFEGLRSGANVLTF. As DNA, the CDR3 is TGCGCCAGCAACTTCGAGGGGCTAAGGTCTGGGGCCAACGTCCTGACTTTC.

The chain employs TRBV5-4 and TRBJ1-2; D gene uncertain. This CDR3 has 15 residues. V was cut by 0 bases and J by 0 bases, with 9 bases left in between. The V gene's germline CDR1 is SGHNT and CDR2 YYREEE (reference sequence). The CDR3 spells CASSLGSRANYGYTF. Written as DNA, the CDR3 is TGTGCCAGCAGCTTGGGGTCCCGAGCTAACTATGGCTACACCTTC.

The DNA of the CDR3 is TGTGCCACCAGCAGAGACTTAATCGCTGAAGCTTTCTTT. It codes for CATSRDLIAEAFF. The V call is TRBV15, the J call TRBJ1-1, with D unresolved. This CDR3 is 13 amino acids long. The V and J ends lost 0 bases and 6 bases respectively, with 8 bases between them. Per the germline V gene, CDR1 is LNHNV and CDR2 is YYDKDF (reference sequence).

This chain links TRBV9 with TRBJ2-7, with 8 bases matching TRBD2. Per germline, CDR1 SGDLS and CDR2 YYNGEE. The length of the CDR3 is 14 residues. With 3 bases clipped from V and 7 bases from J, the junction kept 9 bases outside the gene matches. The CDR3 DNA reads TGTGCCAGCAGCGCGGATTATTTAGCGGGAGAGCAGTACTTC. This translates into CASSADYLAGEQYF.

The chain employs TRBV5-1 and TRBJ1-3; D gene uncertain. The CDR3 consists of 14 residues. V lost 2 bases, J lost 6 bases, and 12 bases lay in between. Germline-derived CDR1 and CDR2 are SGHRS and YFSETQ. The CDR3 coding sequence is TGCGCCAGCAGCTTCGACGGCATTGAAAACACCATATATTTT. Amino acids: CASSFDGIENTIYF.

This chain connects TRBV27 to TRBJ2-4; 7 bases map to TRBD2. This CDR3 is 15 amino acids long. The V segment lost 0 bases and the J segment 6 bases; nucleotides outside the gene matches: 5. Germline V lookup: CDR1 MNHEY, CDR2 SMNVEV (reference sequence). CDR3 loop: CASSLSWGGRNIQYF. In nucleotides, the CDR3 is TGTGCCAGCAGTTTATCCTGGGGGGGAAGAAACATTCAGTACTTC.

The chain has TRBV6-6 and TRBJ1-2; 7 bases are a match to TRBD1. Germline CDR1 MNHNY, CDR2 SVGAGI (reference sequence). There are 14 residues in the CDR3. The V gene end was trimmed by 2 bases and the J gene end by 6 bases; junction bases not matched to a gene: 6. In DNA form, the CDR3 reads TGTGCCAGCAGTTACCAGGGACAGCGCGATGGCTACACCTTC. It yields the protein CASSYQGQRDGYTF.

This chain's CDR3 is CASSESGFRNVLTF. CDR3 in DNA: TGTGCCAGCAGTGAATCGGGGTTCAGGAACGTCCTGACTTTC. The chain has TRBV25-1 and TRBJ2-6, with a weak D call TRBD2 (5 bases). CDR3 length equals 14 residues. Per germline, CDR1 MGHDK and CDR2 SYGVNS. V lost 1 base to trimming and J lost 10 bases, with 11 bases between them.

This chain connects TRBV27 to TRBJ1-1; the D is unclear. The V end was cut by 5 bases, the J end by 5 bases, with 12 bases between. The germline gives CDR1 MNHEY, CDR2 SMNVEV (reference sequence). The CDR3 has 13 residues. The CDR3 here is CASSQSSTTEAFF. In nucleotides, the CDR3 is TGTGCCAGCAGTCAATCCTCTACTACTGAAGCTTTCTTT.